A selection of T cell receptor beta chains follows, all from one sample in a study of cytotoxic CD8 clonotypes in ibrutinib-treated CLL. Repertoires were generated with immunoSEQ multiplex PCR, while TCRdb's copy carries only in-frame clones and drops some. The sample consists of about 310,000 clones, approximately 80% of them appearing once. The sample here was PBMCs, taken before ibrutinib treatment. Every receptor here comes from a human donor with chronic lymphocytic leukemia. Both conserved end residues are part of each CDR3. The D gene is left open where the match is weak. The listing skips clone size in some rows; elsewhere it reads once, few, many or a size class.

CAWSTTSGHNEQFF	TGTGCCTGGAGTACGACTAGCGGCCACAATGAGCAGTTCTTC	TRBJ2-1	TRBD2	TRBV30	.
CASSLAAGAYNEQFF	TGTGCCAGCAGCCTGGCAGCGGGAGCCTACAATGAGCAGTTCTTC	TRBJ2-1	TRBD2	TRBV7-3	.
CASSLPGQGVLYF	TGCGCCAGCAGCCTACCGGGACAGGGAGTCCTGTACTTC	TRBJ2-7	TRBD1	TRBV5-1	.
CASSLQANTEAFF	TGTGCCAGCAGCTTACAGGCTAACACTGAAGCTTTCTTT	TRBJ1-1	.	TRBV5-4	.
CASSPVPGAEKYF	TGTGCCAGCAGCCCCGTCCCCGGGGCTGAGAAGTACTTC	TRBJ2-5	.	TRBV11-2	few
CASSRDYFGLAEGQETQYF	TGCGCCAGCAGCCGGGACTATTTCGGGTTAGCGGAGGGCCAAGAGACCCAGTACTTC	TRBJ2-5	TRBD2	TRBV4-3	.
CASSDGTLSPYEQYF	TGTGCCAGCAGTGACGGGACCCTTTCCCCTTACGAGCAGTACTTC	TRBJ2-7	.	TRBV6-6	.
CASSRGAGVMLAKNIQYF	TGTGCCAGTAGCCGTGGGGCGGGAGTCATGCTAGCCAAAAACATTCAGTACTTC	TRBJ2-4	TRBD2	TRBV19	.
CASSQDLLLGRPVYGYTF	TGTGCCAGCAGCCAAGACCTACTCTTGGGACGGCCCGTCTATGGCTACACCTTC	TRBJ1-2	.	TRBV4-2	.
CASSLIGGNEQFF	TGTGCCAGCAGCCTGATAGGGGGAAATGAGCAGTTCTTC	TRBJ2-1	.	TRBV6-4	.
CAGRGSFDSTQYF	TGTGCCGGGAGGGGTAGTTTCGACTCGACCCAGTACTTC	TRBJ2-5	TRBD2	TRBV2	few
CASNDLGPNIQYF	TGTGCCAGTAACGATCTCGGGCCAAACATTCAGTACTTC	TRBJ2-4	.	TRBV19	.
CASSPLGRGSSYEQYF	TGTGCCAGCAGTCCACTTGGGAGGGGTAGCTCCTACGAGCAGTACTTC	TRBJ2-7	TRBD2	TRBV27	.
CASSPSVDTQYF	TGTGCCAGCAGCCCCTCCGTAGATACGCAGTATTTT	TRBJ2-3	.	TRBV5-4	once
CASRRMMQLGEKLFF	TGTGCCAGCAGAAGGATGATGCAGTTGGGGGAAAAACTGTTTTTT	TRBJ1-4	.	TRBV27	.
CASSEGAWVPLQSYNEQFF	TGTGCCAGCAGCGAGGGGGCGTGGGTCCCCTTGCAGTCGTACAATGAGCAGTTCTTC	TRBJ2-1	TRBD1	TRBV9	.
CASSPKTGGTDGYTF	TGTGCCAGCAGCCCCAAGACAGGGGGCACGGATGGCTACACCTTC	TRBJ1-2	TRBD1	TRBV7-9	.
CASSFELAGRYRSYNEQFF	TGTGCCAGCAGCTTCGAACTAGCGGGACGGTATCGCTCCTACAATGAGCAGTTCTTC	TRBJ2-1	TRBD2	TRBV5-6	.
CASSFSVRTGSYEQYF	TGTGCCAGCAGTTTCTCGGTCCGGACAGGGTCCTACGAGCAGTACTTC	TRBJ2-7	TRBD1	TRBV27	.
CASSLGWGPGNTIYF	TGTGCCAGCAGCTTGGGGTGGGGTCCTGGAAACACCATATATTTT	TRBJ1-3	.	TRBV5-4	.
CASSVEAGVADTQYF	TGTGCCAGCAGCGTAGAAGCGGGAGTTGCAGATACGCAGTATTTT	TRBJ2-3	TRBD2	TRBV9	.
CASSQGRQGRWNEQYF	TGCGCCAGCAGCCAGGGTCGACAGGGTAGATGGAACGAGCAGTACTTC	TRBJ2-7	TRBD1	TRBV4-1	.
CASSLSRLPNNEQFF	TGTGCCAGCAGCCTGTCCCGGCTCCCCAACAATGAGCAGTTCTTC	TRBJ2-1	.	TRBV6-6	.
CASSQEVDSYNEQFF	TGTGCCAGCAGCCAAGAGGTGGACAGCTACAATGAGCAGTTCTTC	TRBJ2-1	.	TRBV4-2	.
CASSGGRAATNEKLFF	TGTGCCAGCAGCGGAGGCCGGGCAGCAACTAATGAAAAACTGTTTTTT	TRBJ1-4	.	TRBV7-9	.
CASSPRTGPNEKLFF	TGTGCCAGTAGTCCCCGGACAGGACCTAATGAAAAACTGTTTTTT	TRBJ1-4	TRBD1	TRBV19	.